Each of the 27 T cell receptor beta chains below was sequenced from the same sample in a study of blood T cell repertoires in COVID-19. Libraries were prepared by immunoSEQ multiplex PCR; TCRdb keeps only in-frame clonotypes and omits some of them. Among approximately 280,000 clones listed, 86% were seen once. What was sequenced was PBMCs or T cells enriched from blood (not recorded which). The receptors derive from a woman under 30 who had recovered from COVID-19.

The gene calls are TRBV30 and TRBJ1-3, with 10 bases lining up with TRBD1. The germline V gene encodes CDR1 GTSNPN and CDR2 SVGIG (reference sequence). This CDR3 contains 19 residues. The V gene end was trimmed by 2 bases and the J gene end by 0 bases; junction bases not matched to a gene: 13. This CDR3 reads CAWSKGTGVGPFSGNTIYF. DNA for the CDR3: TGTGCCTGGAGTAAAGGGACAGGGGTTGGACCGTTCTCTGGAAACACCATATATTTT.

The rearrangement joins TRBV6-2 or TRBV6-3 to TRBJ2-2, with 8 bases lining up with TRBD1. The CDR3 contains 15 residues. With 5 bases clipped from V and 0 bases from J, the junction kept 2 bases outside the gene matches. From germline, CDR1 is MNHEY and CDR2 SVGEGT. This chain's CDR3 is CASSAQGANTGELFF. CDR3 in DNA: TGTGCCAGCAGTGCACAGGGGGCGAACACCGGGGAGCTGTTTTTT.

The chain links TRBV29-1 to TRBJ2-2; 7 positions match TRBD1. CDR1 is SQVTM and CDR2 is ANQGSEA in the germline V gene. The length of the CDR3 is 12 residues. After removal of 4 bases from V and 7 bases from J, the junction contained 3 bases not matched to a gene. The CDR3 sequence: CSVVQGVGELFF. The CDR3 DNA follows: TGCAGCGTTGTGCAGGGGGTCGGGGAGCTGTTTTTT.

This sequence joins TRBV5-1 and TRBJ1-2; 7 nucleotides agree with TRBD1. V lost 4 bases to trimming and J lost 3 bases; unmatched junction nucleotides: 6. Looked up from germline, CDR1 is SGHRS and CDR2 is YFSETQ. The CDR3 totals 14 residues. CDR3 protein: CASSAYGQDYGYTF. The CDR3 DNA is TGCGCCAGCAGCGCCTACGGACAGGACTATGGCTACACCTTC.

In its sample, this clone was seen once. The chain links TRBV28 to TRBJ1-1, with D possibly being TRBD1 (6 bases). Germline lookup yields CDR1 MDHEN and CDR2 SYDVKM. The CDR3 runs to 15 residues. V lost 5 bases and J 0 bases, leaving 13 bases between the germline ends. CDR3 coding DNA: TGTGCCAGCAGTCCCCGGACAGCCATGAACACTGAAGCTTTCTTT. It is translated as CASSPRTAMNTEAFF.

This clone was counted only a few times. The chain joins TRBV15 to TRBJ2-7, with 8 bases matching TRBD2. The CDR3 length is 15 residues. V shed 2 bases and J 4 bases; nucleotides not matched to a gene: 7. CDR1 is LNHNV and CDR2 is YYDKDF in the germline V gene (reference sequence). The chain's CDR3 is CATSRTSGTRYEQYF. Written as DNA, the CDR3 is TGTGCCACCAGCAGAACTAGCGGAACACGATACGAGCAGTACTTC. The whole variable domain, remainder taken from reference TRBV15 and TRBJ2-7, is DAMVIQNPRYQVTQFGKPVTLSCSQTLNHNVMYWYQQKSSQAPKLLFHYYDKDFNNEADTPDNFQSRRPNTSFCFLDIRSPGLGDTAMYLCATSRTSGTRYEQYFGPGTRLTVT.

The V call is TRBV12-3 or TRBV12-4, the J call TRBJ1-1; the D is unclear. Trimming cost V 5 bases and J 10 bases, with 17 bases left between them. This CDR3 spans 13 amino acids. CDR3 nucleotides: TGTGCCAGCAGTCCCGGACCGACGGGGAGAGCTTTCTTT. Protein: CASSPGPTGRAFF.

V and J are TRBV4-1 and TRBJ1-1, with D perhaps TRBD1 (6 bases). The CDR3 runs to 17 residues. The germline V gene has CDR1 MGHRA and CDR2 YSYEKL. V dropped 3 bases and J dropped 5 bases, with 22 bases sitting between them. The CDR3 sequence: CASSQTRGPLLWTEAFF. CDR3 bases: TGCGCCAGCAGCCAGACCAGGGGACCTCTTCTTTGGACTGAAGCTTTCTTT.

V is TRBV29-1 and J is TRBJ2-3; tentative D call: TRBD1 (5 bases). Per the germline V gene, CDR1 is SQVTM and CDR2 is ANQGSEA. The CDR3 covers 11 residues. V lost 6 bases to trimming and J lost 6 bases, with 10 bases between them. CDR3 in amino acids: CSVTAPDTQYF. DNA of the CDR3: TGCAGCGTGACAGCCCCGGATACGCAGTATTTT.

DNA of the CDR3: TGTGCCATCAGTTCCGGACAGGGGGCTGGCAATCAGCCCCAGCATTTT. It is translated as CAISSGQGAGNQPQHF. The V call is TRBV10-3, the J call TRBJ1-5, with 11 bases fitting TRBD1. CDR3 length equals 16 residues. CDR1 ENHRY and CDR2 SYGVKD come from the germline V gene. J was trimmed by 2 bases and V by 5 bases; bases with no gene match: 5.

The chain is built from TRBV30 and TRBJ2-3; D remains unclear. The ends were cut back, 3 bases at V and 2 bases at J, with 9 bases in the middle. The germline V gene encodes CDR1 GTSNPN and CDR2 SVGIG (reference sequence). The CDR3 has 13 amino acids. This chain's CDR3 is CAWRATVTDTQYF. In DNA form, the CDR3 reads TGTGCCTGGAGGGCAACAGTCACAGATACGCAGTATTTT.

This rearrangement joins TRBV6-4 to TRBJ2-2, with 11 bases that match TRBD2. The CDR3 spans 18 residues. The ends lost 0 bases at V and 0 bases at J; junction bases unmatched: 3. Germline values: CDR1 MRHNA, CDR2 SNTAGT. CDR3: CASSDSPSGGPNTGELFF. In nucleotides, the CDR3 is TGTGCCAGCAGTGACTCCCCTAGCGGGGGGCCGAACACCGGGGAGCTGTTTTTT.

The chain carries TRBV7-2 and TRBJ2-7; tentatively, D is TRBD2 (5 bases). Looked up from germline, CDR1 is SGHTA and CDR2 is FQGNSA. This CDR3 has 13 residues. With 4 bases removed from V and 0 bases from J, the gap between germline ends came to 7 bases. The CDR3 sequence is CASSSGFSYEQYF. CDR3 in DNA: TGTGCCAGCAGCTCGGGGTTCTCCTACGAGCAGTACTTC.

The J gene is TRBJ2-1, the V gene TRBV3-1 (or the pseudogene TRBV3-2), with D tentatively TRBD2 (5 bases). Trimming took 4 bases from V and 6 from J, leaving 7 bases between them. This CDR3 comprises 12 residues. Germline V gives CDR1 LGHDT, CDR2 YNNKEL (reference sequence). CDR3 sequence: CASSPLGNEQFF. The CDR3, as DNA: TGTGCCAGCAGCCCACTAGGCAATGAGCAGTTCTTC.

The chain employs TRBV5-4 and TRBJ1-2; unclear D gene. The CDR3 is made up of 13 amino acids. From germline, CDR1 is SGHNT and CDR2 YYREEE (reference sequence). Deletions cut 0 bases from V and 1 base from J, with 4 bases between. The chain's CDR3 is CASSLDSNYGYTF. The CDR3, as DNA: TGTGCCAGCAGCTTGGACAGTAACTATGGCTACACCTTC.

This clone was observed a handful of times. This chain connects TRBV27 to TRBJ1-5; 7 bases line up with TRBD1. Germline trimming cut 5 bases from V and 6 bases from J; bases unmatched to any gene: 16. This CDR3 is built from 17 residues. CDR1 is MNHEY and CDR2 is SMNVEV in the germline V gene (reference sequence). CDR3 sequence reads: CASSLMTHTGVGQPQHF. DNA for the CDR3: TGTGCCAGCAGTCTTATGACCCACACAGGGGTGGGTCAGCCCCAGCATTTT.

A note on this clone: One end of the junction does not line up with germline, which may come from a read error. The rearrangement links TRBV12-3 or TRBV12-4 to TRBJ2-1; TRBD1 might be the D (7 bases). The CDR3 consists of 12 residues. The CDR3 loop reads CASSQGGEGPLF. The CDR3 DNA follows: TGTGCCAGCAGTCAGGGGGGCGAGGGGCCGCTCTTC.

The gene calls are TRBV7-2 and TRBJ2-7; 7 nucleotides align to TRBD2. This CDR3 is 13 amino acids long. CDR1 is SGHTA and CDR2 is FQGNSA in the germline V gene. J gave up 3 bases and V 3 bases, and 2 bases lay outside the gene matches. The CDR3 DNA follows: TGTGCCAGCAGCTTGGGGGGGGGCTACGAGCAGTACTTC. Its translation: CASSLGGGYEQYF.

As regards this clone: Sequence at one end of the junction differs from germline and may be a read error. The chain combines TRBV27 with TRBJ2-7; D may be TRBD1 (5 bases). The CDR3 contains 18 residues. Germline V CDR1 and CDR2: MNHEY, SMNVEV (reference sequence). CDR3 DNA sequence: TGTGCCAGCAGTTTACTAAGGGGAATTCGTCAGTTCTCCCACGAGCAGTACTTC. Translation gives CASSLLRGIRQFSHEQYF.

This clone turned up a few times. The chain uses TRBV27 and TRBJ1-2; D is uncertain. The germline V gene encodes CDR1 MNHEY and CDR2 SMNVEV (reference sequence). The length of the CDR3 is 13 residues. Trimming removed 6 bases from V and 1 base from J, with 9 bases in between. This CDR3 reads CASSRSINYGYTF. The CDR3 bases are TGTGCCAGCAGCAGGTCCATTAACTATGGCTACACCTTC.

The genes are TRBV24-1 and TRBJ2-2; possible D gene TRBD2, 6 bases. Germline assignment: CDR1 KGHDR and CDR2 SFDVKD. This CDR3 region has 16 residues. V gave up 1 base and J gave up 4 bases, with 12 bases separating them. CDR3 coding DNA: TGTGCCACCAGTGATTTTGGGGGACTCAGCACCGGGGAGCTGTTTTTT. Its translation is CATSDFGGLSTGELFF.

The V call is TRBV6-1, the J call TRBJ2-7, with 7 bases matching TRBD2. The V segment lost 2 bases and the J segment 1 base; nucleotides outside the gene matches: 5. CDR3 length equals 15 residues. The germline CDR1 and CDR2 sequences are MNHNS and SASEGT. For the CDR3, the DNA is TGTGCCAGCAGTGAAAGGGCTAGCGGATCCTACGAGCAGTACTTC. Translating it yields CASSERASGSYEQYF.

The V gene is TRBV18, the J gene TRBJ2-5; TRBD1 matches 8 bases. The CDR3 is 15 amino acids. Germline assignment: CDR1 KGHSH and CDR2 LQKENI. J was trimmed by 4 bases and V by 3 bases; bases with no gene match: 7. In nucleotides, the CDR3 is TGTGCCAGCTCACCCGGACAGGGAGCTTCAGAGACCCAGTACTTC. This codes for CASSPGQGASETQYF.

This rearrangement joins TRBV25-1 to TRBJ1-6, with 9 bases that match TRBD1. The junction had 1 base not matched to a gene; V was cut back by 6 bases and J by 7 bases. This CDR3 is built from 13 residues. Germline CDR1 is MGHDK and CDR2 is SYGVNS. DNA of the CDR3: TGTGCCAGCAGGGGACAGGGAAATTCACCCCTCCACTTT. The encoded protein is CASRGQGNSPLHF.

V and J are TRBV11-3 and TRBJ2-7; no clear D. V was pared by 3 bases and J by 4 bases, with 16 bases between. Germline V lookup: CDR1 SGHNT, CDR2 YENEEA. The CDR3 covers 15 residues. The CDR3 spells CASSFSNSAGYEQYF. In DNA, the CDR3 is TGTGCCAGCAGCTTCTCGAACAGTGCAGGATACGAGCAGTACTTC.

The chain combines TRBV3-1 (or the pseudogene TRBV3-2) with TRBJ2-5; 10 positions match TRBD1. V gave up 4 bases and J gave up 5 bases; unmatched junction bases: 7. Germline CDR1 LGHDT, CDR2 YNNKEL (reference sequence). The CDR3 spans 15 residues. The CDR3 region has the DNA TGTGCCAGCAGCCTGTCTGACAGGGGGCCGGAGACCCAGTACTTC. The encoded protein is CASSLSDRGPETQYF.

The chain carries TRBV9 and TRBJ1-3; D perhaps matches TRBD1 (6 bases). The V end was cut by 4 bases, the J end by 0 bases, with 11 bases between. Germline V lookup: CDR1 SGDLS, CDR2 YYNGEE. This CDR3 has 15 amino acids. The DNA of the CDR3 is TGTGCCAGCAGCCTTAGGGGGAGCTCTGGAAACACCATATATTTT. This translates into CASSLRGSSGNTIYF.